The 13 T cell receptor beta chains listed next were all sequenced from one sample in a study of T cells in Graves' hyperthyroidism and ophthalmopathy. The source material, RNA transcripts, was used to amplify TCR beta CDR3 regions. HTBI primers were employed in a first-round RT-PCR of the TCR CDR3. TCRdb independently ran MiXCR on the multiplex PCR reads; one entry per CDR3 protein. The sample has 530,000 or so distinct CDR3 sequences, under 20% seen once. Sequencing was performed on blood. Receptor source: a woman aged 18-35 years with Graves' ophthalmopathy.

This clonotype was detected ten times or more. The rearrangement joins TRBV29-1 to TRBJ2-3; 9 nucleotides line up with TRBD2. Trimming removed 3 bases from V and 2 bases from J; junction bases left unmatched: 9. The CDR3 spans 16 residues. CDR1 is SQVTM, CDR2 ANQGSEA, per germline. CDR3 sequence: CSVDRGGGALTDTQYF. The CDR3 region has the DNA TGCAGCGTTGATAGGGGCGGGGGGGCTCTCACAGATACGCAGTATTTT.

This clonotype was counted many times. The gene calls are TRBV28 and TRBJ2-3, with D perhaps being TRBD1 or TRBD2 (6 bases each). V was trimmed by 4 bases and J by 5 bases, leaving 10 bases between them. This CDR3 is built from 13 residues. CDR1 is MDHEN and CDR2 is SYDVKM in the germline V gene. CDR3 in DNA: TGTGCCAGCAGTTGGGGGGCGGAAGATACGCAGTATTTT. This sequence encodes CASSWGAEDTQYF. Variable domain in full (rest from reference TRBV28 and TRBJ2-3): DVKVTQSSRYLVKRTGEKVFLECVQDMDHENMFWYRQDPGLGLRLIYFSYDVKMKEKGDIPEGYSVSREKKERFSLILESASTNQTSMYLCASSWGAEDTQYFGPGTRLTVL.

Only one count was recorded for this clonotype. This chain connects TRBV28 to TRBJ1-4, with a weak D call TRBD1 (5 bases). The length of the CDR3 is 15 residues. Trimming removed 8 bases from V and 8 bases from J, with 21 bases in between. Germline values: CDR1 MDHEN, CDR2 SYDVKM. The CDR3 reads CASGTTSGGGEKLFF. The DNA of the CDR3 is TGTGCCAGCGGTACGACAAGCGGGGGAGGGGAAAAACTGTTTTTT.

In this sample, this clonotype turned up many times. The genes are TRBV4-1 and TRBJ2-7; D is possibly TRBD1 (5 bases). The V gene's germline CDR1 is MGHRA and CDR2 YSYEKL. CDR3 length: 15 residues. The V end lost 0 bases, the J end lost 5 bases, and 14 bases lay between the germline ends. CDR3 coding DNA: TGCGCCAGCAGCCAAGAAGCCAGGGAATCCCACGAGCAGTACTTC. Residues: CASSQEARESHEQYF.

This clonotype was counted at least ten times. The chain links TRBV7-9 to TRBJ2-7, with 8 bases aligning to TRBD1. The CDR3 is made up of 15 amino acids. J was trimmed by 5 bases and V by 5 bases; bases with no gene match: 11. Germline V gives CDR1 SEHNR, CDR2 FQNEAQ (reference sequence). This chain's CDR3 is CASSPPGQEPDEQYF. The CDR3 region has the DNA TGTGCCAGCAGCCCACCGGGACAGGAACCGGACGAGCAGTACTTC.

This clonotype was recorded at least ten times. This chain links TRBV28 with TRBJ1-2; 8 positions agree with TRBD1. Germline V CDR1 and CDR2: MDHEN, SYDVKM. The V gene end was trimmed by 8 bases and the J gene end by 0 bases; junction bases not matched to a gene: 5. CDR3 length: 14 amino acids. The CDR3 DNA is TGTGCCAGCTACCGGACAGGGACTAACTATGGCTACACCTTC. It encodes CASYRTGTNYGYTF.

The CDR3 loop is CASSDPPGEADTQYF. CDR3 sequence (DNA): TGTGCCAGCAGTGATCCGCCAGGGGAAGCAGATACGCAGTATTTT. The chain employs TRBV6-1 and TRBJ2-3; perhaps TRBD1 as D (6 bases). The CDR3 runs to 15 residues. Germline V gene lookup returns CDR1 MNHNS and CDR2 SASEGT. V shed 3 bases and J shed 4 bases, with 14 bases lying between them.

This clonotype was observed at least ten times. The chain uses TRBV28 and TRBJ2-5, with D hard to call. The ends were cut back, 7 bases at V and 0 bases at J, with 15 bases in the middle. Germline V gives CDR1 MDHEN, CDR2 SYDVKM. CDR3 size: 15 residues. The CDR3 sequence is CASIGRNENQETQYF. CDR3 coding DNA: TGTGCCAGCATTGGGCGGAACGAAAACCAAGAGACCCAGTACTTC.

This clonotype appeared many times. The genes are TRBV28 and TRBJ1-1; weak D call: TRBD1 (5 bases). The CDR3 covers 15 residues. CDR1 MDHEN and CDR2 SYDVKM come from the germline V gene. The V end lost 2 bases, the J end lost 3 bases, and 13 bases lay between the germline ends. Here the CDR3 DNA reads TGTGCCAGCAGTTTAATAGGGGATCCCTACACTGAAGCTTTCTTT. Its translation: CASSLIGDPYTEAFF.

The chain employs TRBV15 and TRBJ1-6; 8 positions agree with TRBD1. Losses at the gene ends were 0 bases for V and 6 bases for J; bases not matched to a gene: 4. The germline gives CDR1 LNHNV, CDR2 YYDKDF (reference sequence). The CDR3 is made up of 16 amino acids. The CDR3 region is CATSRDGDRGNSPLHF. The CDR3 nucleotides read TGTGCCACCAGCAGAGATGGTGACAGGGGTAATTCACCCCTCCACTTT.

The sample holds a few counts of this clonotype. This chain joins TRBV4-3 and TRBJ1-6; the D gene is possibly TRBD1 (6 bases). The CDR3 contains 15 residues. V was pared by 1 base and J by 6 bases, with 10 bases between. Germline V gene sequence: CDR1 LGHNA, CDR2 YSLEER. The CDR3 sequence is CASSQGTAGNSPLHF. CDR3 DNA sequence: TGCGCCAGCAGCCAAGGGACAGCGGGTAATTCACCCCTCCACTTT.

This clonotype is a singleton in its sample. The chain carries TRBV10-3 and TRBJ2-7, with 12 bases fitting TRBD2. CDR1 and CDR2 from the germline V gene are ENHRY and SYGVKD. The V and J ends lost 6 bases and 0 bases, in that order; junction bases with no gene match: 3. This CDR3 contains 15 residues. The CDR3 sequence is CAIRGTSGPSYEQYF. CDR3 nucleotide sequence: TGTGCCATCAGGGGGACTAGCGGGCCCTCCTACGAGCAGTACTTC.

This clonotype was seen a handful of times. The rearrangement joins TRBV11-2 to TRBJ2-7; possibly TRBD1 or TRBD2 for D (6 bases each). CDR3 size: 14 residues. CDR1 is SGHAT and CDR2 is FQNNGV in the germline V gene. With 7 bases removed from V and 7 bases from J, the gap between germline ends came to 20 bases. The CDR3 loop reads CASTIQGGYSEQYF. As DNA, the CDR3 is TGTGCCAGCACTATACAGGGAGGATATTCGGAGCAGTACTTC. Supplemented by reference TRBV11-2 and TRBJ2-7, the full variable domain reads EAGVAQSPRYKIIEKRQSVAFWCNPISGHATLYWYQQILGQGPKLLIQFQNNGVVDDSQLPKDRFSAERLKGVDSTLKIQPAKLEDSAVYLCASTIQGGYSEQYFGPGTRLTVT.